The rows below give T cell receptor beta chains drawn from one sample of a study of cytomegalovirus exposure and HLA in healthy donors. Assay: immunoSEQ multiplex PCR; the TCRdb copy retains only in-frame clones and omits some. The sample contains about 260,000 clones, about nine tenths of which appear only once. The sequenced material came from PBMCs. Every receptor here comes from a woman in her twenties or thirties in good health and CMV-seronegative. Both conserved end residues are trimmed from each CDR3. The order of the fields is J gene, V gene, CDR3 protein.

TRBJ2-2,TRBV7-6,ASSAKFSNTGELF
TRBJ2-2,TRBV9,ASSAGTSPTEELF
TRBJ2-2,TRBV29-1,SVGNRKNTGELF
TRBJ2-2,TRBV7-3,ASSLQPHTGELF
TRBJ2-7,TRBV4-1,ASSQDTLAGGSPYEQY
TRBJ2-7,TRBV6-5,ASTKREGYEQY
TRBJ2-7,TRBV7-2,ASSSTMGEQY
TRBJ1-2,TRBV2,ASSRDGVANYGYT
TRBJ2-5,TRBV11-2,ASRGGSSQRETQY
TRBJ2-2,TRBV9,ASGGVPGVGELF
TRBJ2-2,TRBV11-3,ASSSRQGLNTGELF
TRBJ2-2,TRBV7-9,ASSLVGRAQNTGELF
TRBJ2-2,TRBV4-1,ASSLVNTGELF
TRBJ2-7,TRBV27,ASSQGPTYEQY
TRBJ2-5,TRBV15,ATSRDRGAQETQY
TRBJ1-2,TRBV20-1,SANTMGYT
TRBJ2-7,TRBV7-9,ASSLAPGQGIYEQY
TRBJ2-1,TRBV5-1,ASSLETEYNEQF
TRBJ2-3,TRBV27,ASSLVLRGKSDTQY
TRBJ2-7,TRBV5-6,ASSPRLGLAGLQY
TRBJ2-1,TRBV5-1,ASSFGAGRGYNEQF
TRBJ2-5,TRBV7-8,ASSLGAGGAEETQY
TRBJ2-7,TRBV5-5,ASSRPLAGYEQY
TRBJ1-2,TRBV13,ASSLGRQIQGPYGYT
TRBJ2-7,TRBV2,ASQTGNYEQY
TRBJ2-3,TRBV7-2,ASSLVLPPTDTQY
TRBJ2-1,TRBV5-6,ASSGGTSVIRPANEQF
TRBJ1-5,TRBV4-2,ASSQARDTNQPQH
TRBJ2-7,TRBV7-2,ASSLSGGISYEQY
TRBJ2-2,TRBV7-9,ASSPPLGGHGELF
TRBJ2-4,TRBV4-3,ASSQEGGWTGLAKNIQY
TRBJ2-7,TRBV15,ATSRDFAYEQY
TRBJ2-3,TRBV6-5,ASSSVLGDTQY
TRBJ1-5,TRBV7-6,ASSLGPGRGVNQPQH
TRBJ2-1,TRBV5-1,ASSLGGLSYNEQF
TRBJ2-1,TRBV28,ASTEVGLASNEQF
TRBJ2-5,TRBV11-2,ASSLEPGGRETQY
TRBJ2-2,TRBV27,ASSPSDRRNTGELF
TRBJ1-5,TRBV7-2,ASSLGGATNQPQH
TRBJ2-1,TRBV7-3,ASSAGQTGLAGAGLEQF